Below, 8 T cell receptor beta chains from the same sample are listed, as sequenced in a study of shared clonotypes between healthy human individuals (dated by TCRdb to about 2020). Libraries were constructed by the immunoSEQ multiplex PCR assay. Not all clones reach the TCRdb copy of this immuneACCESS table, which keeps in-frame sequences only. Checked studies attribute under half of the gap to unresolved V genes and leave the rest unexplained. The sample yields some 2 million clones; roughly 96% were counted once. The ten largest make up about 0.13% of the sample. The sequencing input was naive CD4+ T cells sorted from blood. Per the publication, the cell subset or site label means: CD45RA+ positively selected. The origin of the receptors is a man aged 18-30 years in good health.

The chain uses TRBV5-1 and TRBJ2-5, with TRBD1 matching 8 bases. Trimming removed 0 bases from V and 4 bases from J; junction bases left unmatched: 5. In germline, CDR1 is SGHRS, CDR2 YFSETQ. The CDR3 loop spans 15 amino acids. The CDR3 DNA reads as TGCGCCAGCAGCTTGGAAGGCAGGGGGCCAGAGACCCAGTACTTC. The encoded protein is CASSLEGRGPETQYF.

The gene calls are TRBV5-4 and TRBJ2-1, with D maybe TRBD2 (6 bases). The CDR3 covers 15 residues. V lost 4 bases to trimming and J lost 1 base, with 12 bases between them. Per germline, CDR1 SGHNT and CDR2 YYREEE (reference sequence). Here the CDR3 DNA reads TGTGCCAGCAGCCTCAATAGCGGTTCCTACAATGAGCAGTTCTTC. Its translation is CASSLNSGSYNEQFF.

The genes are TRBV29-1 and TRBJ1-1; 7 bases agree with TRBD1. CDR3 length: 13 residues. Germline V gene lookup returns CDR1 SQVTM and CDR2 ANQGSEA. Trimming cost V 7 bases and J 4 bases; bases outside gene matches: 9. The CDR3 DNA is TGCAGCGGACTGGACAGGTCGGGCACTGAAGCTTTCTTT. Protein sequence: CSGLDRSGTEAFF.

The chain is built from TRBV5-1 and TRBJ1-4, with D uncertain. The V end lost 0 bases, the J end lost 7 bases, and 13 bases lay between the germline ends. Germline V gene sequence: CDR1 SGHRS, CDR2 YFSETQ. The CDR3 totals 15 residues. CDR3 coding DNA: TGCGCCAGCAGCTTGGGCGGGCTTGGCGGTGAAAAACTGTTTTTT. This translates into CASSLGGLGGEKLFF.

This chain links TRBV30 with TRBJ1-2; no firm D call. Looked up from germline, CDR1 is GTSNPN and CDR2 is SVGIG (reference sequence). The CDR3 totals 13 residues. The V and J ends lost 3 bases and 4 bases respectively, with 12 bases between them. The CDR3 spells CAWRSQVGYGYTF. CDR3 DNA: TGTGCCTGGAGGTCCCAGGTCGGCTATGGCTACACCTTC.

This sequence joins TRBV5-4 and TRBJ2-7; possible D gene TRBD2, 6 bases. The V gene lost 4 bases and the J gene lost 1 base, with 18 bases spanning the gap. This CDR3 is built from 16 residues. Germline CDR1 and CDR2: SGHNT and YYREEE (reference sequence). The CDR3 loop is CASSRFLAEGSYEQYF. Here the CDR3 DNA reads TGTGCCAGCAGCCGGTTTTTGGCGGAGGGGTCCTACGAGCAGTACTTC.

The chain couples TRBV5-4 to TRBJ2-5, with D possibly matching TRBD2 (6 bases). V lost 0 bases and J lost 7, with 10 bases in between. This CDR3 has 13 amino acids. The V gene's germline CDR1 is SGHNT and CDR2 YYREEE (reference sequence). CDR3 bases: TGTGCCAGCAGCTTGGATCCGGAGGGGACCCAGTACTTC. It encodes CASSLDPEGTQYF.

Turning to this clone: Other nucleotide sequences from this sample produce the same CDR3. V and J are TRBV2 and TRBJ1-2, with 11 bases fitting TRBD1. V was clipped by 2 bases and J by 8 bases; unmatched bases: 7. This CDR3 region has 15 residues. Germline CDR1 and CDR2: SNHLY and FYNNEI. The CDR3: CASSELGQGVDGYTF. CDR3 in DNA: TGTGCCAGCAGTGAATTGGGACAGGGGGTCGACGGCTACACCTTC.